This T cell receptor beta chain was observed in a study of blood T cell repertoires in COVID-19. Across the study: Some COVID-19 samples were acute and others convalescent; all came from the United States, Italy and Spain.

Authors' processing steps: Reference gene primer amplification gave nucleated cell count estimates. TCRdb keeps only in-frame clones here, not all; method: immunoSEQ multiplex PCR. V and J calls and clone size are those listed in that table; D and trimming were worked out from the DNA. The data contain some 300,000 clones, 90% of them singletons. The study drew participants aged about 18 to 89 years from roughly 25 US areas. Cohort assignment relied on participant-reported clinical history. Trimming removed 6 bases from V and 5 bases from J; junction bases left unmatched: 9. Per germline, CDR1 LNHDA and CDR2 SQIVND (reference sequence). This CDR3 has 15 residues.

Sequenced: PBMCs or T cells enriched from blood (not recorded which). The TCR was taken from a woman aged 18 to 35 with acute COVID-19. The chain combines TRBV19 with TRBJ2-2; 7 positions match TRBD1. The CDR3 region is CASRRTGGMTGELFF. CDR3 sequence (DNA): TGTGCCAGTAGGCGGACAGGTGGGATGACCGGGGAGCTGTTTTTT.